These 22 T cell receptor beta chains were sequenced from one sample in a study of long-term antiretroviral therapy in people with HIV. Version v3.0 of the immunoSEQ assay ran at survey level. Sequencing was performed with immunoSEQ multiplex PCR; in TCRdb, only in-frame clones are kept and a portion is missing. The profile covers about 28,000 clones, with 70% to 90% appearing a single time and 8.4% taken by the ten largest. Sample: unsorted PBMCs, taken 3 years after starting antiretroviral therapy. The source is a man in his forties or fifties with HIV.

The genes are TRBV5-5 and TRBJ2-7; the D is unclear. The CDR3 sequence is 15 residues long. The ends were cut back, 0 bases at V and 7 bases at J, with 17 bases in the middle. Germline V CDR1 and CDR2: SGHKS, YYEKEE (reference sequence). CDR3 protein: CASSLEVGYQREQYF. The CDR3 nucleotides are TGTGCCAGCAGCTTGGAAGTAGGATATCAAAGAGAGCAGTACTTC.

This chain uses TRBV6-6 with TRBJ1-6; D remains unclear. Germline V gene sequence: CDR1 MNHNY, CDR2 SVGAGI (reference sequence). The CDR3 has 15 amino acids. V dropped 2 bases and J dropped 0 bases, with 5 bases sitting between them. The CDR3 region is CASSYESSYNSPLHF. CDR3 DNA sequence: TGTGCCAGCAGTTACGAGAGCTCCTATAATTCACCCCTCCACTTT.

This clone was recorded once. This chain connects TRBV10-3 to TRBJ2-1; 9 bases fit TRBD2. The CDR3 covers 17 residues. Per germline, CDR1 ENHRY and CDR2 SYGVKD. V shed 0 bases, J shed 0 bases, and the junction held 3 bases outside the gene matches. The CDR3 sequence: CAISESSGGSSYNEQFF. CDR3 bases: TGTGCCATCAGTGAGTCTAGCGGGGGTAGCTCCTACAATGAGCAGTTCTTC.

This chain uses TRBV6-5 with TRBJ2-3; D gene uncertain. The germline gives CDR1 MNHEY, CDR2 SVGAGI. The CDR3 spans 15 residues. Trimming left V 3 bases short and J 5 bases short, with 15 bases between. CDR3 protein: CASSYPLRARDTQYF. The CDR3 DNA reads TGTGCCAGCAGTTATCCCCTGCGTGCGAGAGATACGCAGTATTTT.

This chain uses TRBV13 with TRBJ2-1, with 8 nucleotides matching TRBD2. V shed 3 bases and J 6 bases; nucleotides not matched to a gene: 7. Per the germline V gene, CDR1 is PRHDT and CDR2 is FYEKMQ (reference sequence). This CDR3 spans 15 amino acids. The CDR3 DNA follows: TGTGCCAGCAGCTTTATACTAGCGGAAGGCAATGAGCAGTTCTTC. Protein: CASSFILAEGNEQFF.

The chain links TRBV19 to TRBJ2-7; 12 bases fit TRBD2. CDR3 length: 16 amino acids. The V segment lost 3 bases and the J segment 8 bases; nucleotides outside the gene matches: 11. Germline CDR1 is LNHDA and CDR2 is SQIVND (reference sequence). The CDR3 sequence is CASSMGLAGGPGKQYF. The CDR3 DNA follows: TGTGCCAGTAGTATGGGGCTAGCGGGAGGGCCGGGGAAGCAGTACTTC. The whole variable domain, remainder taken from reference TRBV19 and TRBJ2-7, is DGGITQSPKYLFRKEGQNVTLSCEQNLNHDAMYWYRQDPGQGLRLIYYSQIVNDFQKGDIAEGYSVSREKKESFPLTVTSAQKNPTAFYLCASSMGLAGGPGKQYFGPGTRLTVT.

The chain recombines TRBV25-1 with TRBJ1-2; D is possibly TRBD1 (5 bases). Trimming removed 2 bases from V and 4 bases from J, with 8 bases in between. The length of the CDR3 is 13 residues. Germline V gene data show CDR1 as MGHDK and CDR2 as SYGVNS. The CDR3 DNA reads TGTGCCAGCAGTGAAACAGGATTCTATGGCTACACCTTC. This sequence encodes CASSETGFYGYTF.

The rearrangement links TRBV6-6 to TRBJ1-2; 8 bases are shared with TRBD1. V dropped 8 bases and J dropped 7; count of bases not matched to a gene: 12. Germline loops: CDR1 MNHNY, CDR2 SVGAGI (reference sequence). There are 14 residues in the CDR3. CDR3 coding DNA: TGTGCCAGCCTGCCCGGGACAGGACGGGTTGGCTACACCTTC. Translated: CASLPGTGRVGYTF.

As to this clone: At one end, the junction sequence differs from germline, possibly due to a read error. The chain couples TRBV12-5 to TRBJ2-7; the match to TRBD1 covers 9 bases. The germline CDR1 and CDR2 sequences are LGHNT and FRNRAP. The CDR3 covers 12 residues. The CDR3 DNA reads as TGTGCTAGTGGTAACCCACAGGGGGCCGACGTCTTC. This translates into CASGNPQGADVF.

CDR3: CASSVGTVNTEAFF. In DNA, the CDR3 is TGTGCCAGCAGCGTGGGGACAGTGAACACTGAAGCTTTCTTT. The chain carries TRBV13 and TRBJ1-1; 7 positions agree with TRBD1. The CDR3 has 14 residues. Germline CDR1 and CDR2: PRHDT and FYEKMQ (reference sequence). The V and J ends lost 5 bases and 0 bases, in that order; junction bases with no gene match: 3.

The chain couples TRBV6-5 to TRBJ2-7, with 8 nucleotides matching TRBD1. Per germline, CDR1 MNHEY and CDR2 SVGAGI. The ends lost 4 bases at V and 4 bases at J; junction bases unmatched: 6. The CDR3 length is 14 residues. The CDR3 nucleotides are TGTGCCAGCAGTTGGGGGGACAGGCTGTACGAGCAGTACTTC. It encodes CASSWGDRLYEQYF.

The chain employs TRBV11-2 and TRBJ2-2; unclear D gene. The CDR3 runs to 16 residues. CDR1 is SGHAT, CDR2 FQNNGV, per germline. V lost 2 bases and J lost 6, with 16 bases in between. The DNA for the CDR3 is TGTGCCAGCAGCTTAAATCCGGCTTCGAGGTCCGGGGAGCTGTTTTTT. It codes for CASSLNPASRSGELFF.

This chain links TRBV4-1 with TRBJ2-5; D might be TRBD1 (6 bases). This CDR3 has 16 residues. Trimming removed 4 bases from V and 0 bases from J, with 15 bases in between. CDR1 is MGHRA, CDR2 YSYEKL, per germline. CDR3 DNA sequence: TGCGCCAGCAGCCCTCGGACAGTAAAGTACCAAGAGACCCAGTACTTC. Translated: CASSPRTVKYQETQYF.

This chain connects TRBV5-4 to TRBJ1-1; no reliable D call. This CDR3 region has 15 residues. Germline assignment: CDR1 SGHNT and CDR2 YYREEE (reference sequence). Trimming cost V 0 bases and J 2 bases, with 11 bases left between them. This CDR3 is CASSLEVVRNTEAFF. The CDR3 DNA reads as TGTGCCAGCAGCTTGGAAGTTGTCAGAAACACTGAAGCTTTCTTT. The complete variable domain, with remaining parts taken from reference TRBV5-4 and TRBJ1-1, reads ETGVTQSPTHLIKTRGQQVTLRCSSQSGHNTVSWYQQALGQGPQFIFQYYREEENGRGNFPPRFSGLQFPNYSSELNVNALELDDSALYLCASSLEVVRNTEAFFGQGTRLTVV.

This chain joins TRBV30 and TRBJ1-6; D not resolved. Germline-derived CDR1 and CDR2 are GTSNPN and SVGIG (reference sequence). CDR3 size: 13 residues. V lost 0 bases to trimming and J lost 8 bases, with 8 bases between them. The CDR3 DNA reads TGTGCCTGGAGTGTAAATAGGGATTCACCCCTCCACTTT. This codes for CAWSVNRDSPLHF.

CDR3 region: CASRPGRGRNYEQYF. In DNA form, the CDR3 reads TGTGCCAGCCGGCCCGGGCGGGGGCGGAACTACGAGCAGTACTTC. This sequence joins TRBV6-5 and TRBJ2-7; TRBD2 is a possible D gene (7 bases). CDR3 length: 15 residues. V was clipped by 8 bases and J by 3 bases, with 20 bases between them. Per germline, CDR1 MNHEY and CDR2 SVGAGI.

The rearrangement uses TRBV6-5 and TRBJ1-1; D is undetermined. Looked up from germline, CDR1 is MNHEY and CDR2 is SVGAGI. With 0 bases removed from V and 5 bases from J, the gap between germline ends came to 13 bases. The CDR3 is made up of 15 amino acids. The CDR3 loop reads CASSYSSAAGTEAFF. The CDR3 region has the DNA TGTGCCAGCAGTTACTCGAGCGCAGCGGGAACTGAAGCTTTCTTT.

V and J are TRBV6-1 and TRBJ1-5, with TRBD1 identical over 7 bases. The CDR3 is 14 amino acids. Losses at the gene ends were 5 bases for V and 7 bases for J; bases not matched to a gene: 8. The germline gives CDR1 MNHNS, CDR2 SASEGT. The CDR3 coding sequence is TGTGCCAGCAGTAACCGGGACAGTGGACAGCCCCAGCATTTT. Its protein product is CASSNRDSGQPQHF.

The chain employs TRBV9 and TRBJ2-1; tentative D call: TRBD2 (6 bases). This CDR3 contains 16 residues. Germline assignment: CDR1 SGDLS and CDR2 YYNGEE. The V end lost 0 bases, the J end lost 0 bases, and 10 bases lay between the germline ends. The CDR3 region has the DNA TGTGCCAGCAGCGTAGACCAGGGAGGCTCCTACAATGAGCAGTTCTTC. The encoded protein is CASSVDQGGSYNEQFF.

V is TRBV19 and J is TRBJ1-5, with 7 bases matching TRBD1. Trimming took 2 bases from V and 2 from J; bases not matched to a gene: 6. Germline CDR1 LNHDA, CDR2 SQIVND (reference sequence). The CDR3 is made up of 16 amino acids. CDR3 amino acids: CASSIFLRGGNQPQHF. Written as DNA, the CDR3 is TGTGCCAGTAGTATATTTCTCAGGGGGGGCAATCAGCCCCAGCATTTT.

The chain is built from TRBV5-6 and TRBJ1-4, with TRBD1 as a possible D gene (5 bases). CDR1 is SGHDT, CDR2 YYEEEE, per germline. This CDR3 region has 18 residues. Trimming took 0 bases from V and 0 from J, leaving 15 bases between them. CDR3 nucleotides: TGTGCCAGCAGCTTGGAGGGATTTGGGGGACCAACTAATGAAAAACTGTTTTTT. Residues: CASSLEGFGGPTNEKLFF.

The table lists this clone with a count of one. J is TRBJ2-1 and V is TRBV19, with 8 positions matching TRBD1. Germline V gives CDR1 LNHDA, CDR2 SQIVND (reference sequence). CDR3 length: 16 amino acids. Trimming removed 6 bases from V and 0 bases from J; junction bases left unmatched: 7. The CDR3 reads CASRGTGYYSYNEQFF. As DNA, the CDR3 is TGTGCCAGTAGGGGGACAGGTTACTACTCCTACAATGAGCAGTTCTTC.